This TCR beta chain was identified in a study of T cells in Graves' hyperthyroidism and ophthalmopathy. General study results and limits: The model anticipated ophthalmopathy a median approximately 6.6 months pre-onset. Classification by a 13 V-J model distinguished ophthalmopathy from stable hyperthyroidism.

Across 18 months, stable Graves' hyperthyroidism was marked by no progression to ophthalmopathy. RNA transcripts yielded amplified TCR beta CDR3 regions. The primer set for the first-round RT-PCR of the TCR CDR3 was HTBI. TCRdb itself ran the multiplex PCR reads through MiXCR, one entry per CDR3 protein. The table includes about 400,000 distinct CDR3 sequences, roughly an eighth detected once. This clonotype was seen a handful of times. What it binds is unknown. The sample consisted of blood. The TCR was taken from a woman aged 18-29 years with Graves' hyperthyroidism.

The CDR3 DNA sequence: TGTGCCAGCAGTTACTACCCCCCGCGGGGGCCGAATCAGCCCCAGCATTTT. Its translation: CASSYYPPRGPNQPQHF. J is TRBJ1-5 and V is TRBV6-2 or TRBV6-3; TRBD1 might be the D (6 bases). V lost 1 base to trimming and J lost 4 bases, with 17 bases between them. Germline CDR1 reads MNHEY; CDR2 reads SVGEGT. This CDR3 spans 17 amino acids.